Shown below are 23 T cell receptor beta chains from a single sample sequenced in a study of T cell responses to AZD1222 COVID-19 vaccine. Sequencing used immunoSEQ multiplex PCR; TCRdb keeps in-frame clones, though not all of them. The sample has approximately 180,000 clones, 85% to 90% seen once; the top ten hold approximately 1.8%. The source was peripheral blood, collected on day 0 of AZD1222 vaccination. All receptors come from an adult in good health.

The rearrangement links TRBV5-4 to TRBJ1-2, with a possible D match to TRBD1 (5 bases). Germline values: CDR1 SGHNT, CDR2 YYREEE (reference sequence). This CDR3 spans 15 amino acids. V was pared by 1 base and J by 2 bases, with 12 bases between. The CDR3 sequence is CASSLKGAGNYGYTF. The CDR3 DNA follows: TGTGCCAGCAGCTTGAAGGGAGCAGGGAACTATGGCTACACCTTC.

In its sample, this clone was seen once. Here the CDR3 DNA reads TGTGCCAGCAGCTTAGGAGCGGGAGGGCCTTACGAGCAGTACTTC. It yields the protein CASSLGAGGPYEQYF. The rearrangement uses TRBV11-2 and TRBJ2-7; TRBD2 aligns across 10 bases. After removal of 1 base from V and 4 bases from J, the junction contained 4 bases not matched to a gene. CDR1 SGHAT and CDR2 FQNNGV come from the germline V gene. The CDR3 length is 15 residues. The whole variable domain, remainder taken from reference TRBV11-2 and TRBJ2-7, is EAGVAQSPRYKIIEKRQSVAFWCNPISGHATLYWYQQILGQGPKLLIQFQNNGVVDDSQLPKDRFSAERLKGVDSTLKIQPAKLEDSAVYLCASSLGAGGPYEQYFGPGTRLTVT.

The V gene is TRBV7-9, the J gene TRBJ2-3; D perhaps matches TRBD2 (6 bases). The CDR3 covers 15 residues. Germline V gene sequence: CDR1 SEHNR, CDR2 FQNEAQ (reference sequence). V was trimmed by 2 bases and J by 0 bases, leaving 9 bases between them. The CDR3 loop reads CASSLLGGSTDTQYF. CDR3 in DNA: TGTGCCAGCAGCTTACTCGGGGGAAGCACAGATACGCAGTATTTT. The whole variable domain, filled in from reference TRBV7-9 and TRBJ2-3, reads DTGVSQNPRHKITKRGQNVTFRCDPISEHNRLYWYRQTLGQGPEFLTYFQNEAQLEKSRLLSDRFSAERPKGSFSTLEIQRTEQGDSAMYLCASSLLGGSTDTQYFGPGTRLTVL.

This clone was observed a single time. In DNA form, the CDR3 reads TGTGCCAGCAGCTCGAGACCCGGGAACGAGCAGTACTTC. Protein product: CASSSRPGNEQYF. The chain uses TRBV7-3 and TRBJ2-7, with D maybe TRBD2 (5 bases). Trimming cost V 4 bases and J 5 bases, with 12 bases left between them. Germline values: CDR1 SGHTA, CDR2 FQGTGA. The CDR3 sequence is 13 residues long.

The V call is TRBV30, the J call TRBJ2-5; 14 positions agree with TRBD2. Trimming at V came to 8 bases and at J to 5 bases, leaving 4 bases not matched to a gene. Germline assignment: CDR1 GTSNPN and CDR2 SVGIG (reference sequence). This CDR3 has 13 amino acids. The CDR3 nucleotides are TGTGCCGGGACTAGCGGGAGAACGGAGACCCAGTACTTC. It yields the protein CAGTSGRTETQYF.

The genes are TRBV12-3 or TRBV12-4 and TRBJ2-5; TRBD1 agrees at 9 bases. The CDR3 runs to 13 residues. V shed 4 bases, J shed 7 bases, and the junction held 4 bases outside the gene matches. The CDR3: CASSSGTGRTQYF. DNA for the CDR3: TGTGCCAGCAGTTCCGGGACAGGGCGGACCCAGTACTTC.

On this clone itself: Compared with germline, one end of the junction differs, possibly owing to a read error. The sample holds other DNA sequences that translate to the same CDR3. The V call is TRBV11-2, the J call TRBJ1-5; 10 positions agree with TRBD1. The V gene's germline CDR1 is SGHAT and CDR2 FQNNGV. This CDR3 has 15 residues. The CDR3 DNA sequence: TGCGCCAGCAGTCCGGGACAGGGGTACAATCAGCCCCAGCATTTT. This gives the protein CASSPGQGYNQPQHF.

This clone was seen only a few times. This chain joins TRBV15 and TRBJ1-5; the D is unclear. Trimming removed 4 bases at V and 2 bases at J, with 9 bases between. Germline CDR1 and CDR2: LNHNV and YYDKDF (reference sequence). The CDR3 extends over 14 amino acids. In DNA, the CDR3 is TGTGCCACCAGCACGTCACAGCGCAATCAGCCCCAGCATTTT. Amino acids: CATSTSQRNQPQHF. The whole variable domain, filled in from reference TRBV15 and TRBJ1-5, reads DAMVIQNPRYQVTQFGKPVTLSCSQTLNHNVMYWYQQKSSQAPKLLFHYYDKDFNNEADTPDNFQSRRPNTSFCFLDIRSPGLGDTAMYLCATSTSQRNQPQHFGDGTRLSIL.

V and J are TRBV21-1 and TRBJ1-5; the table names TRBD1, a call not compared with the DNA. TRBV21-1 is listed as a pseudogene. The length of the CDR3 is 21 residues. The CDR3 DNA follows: TGTGCCAGCAGCAAATCGTTTCCGGGACAGGAAAATCTCTTGGGCAATCAGCCCCAGCATTTT. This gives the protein CASSKSFPGQENLLGNQPQHF.

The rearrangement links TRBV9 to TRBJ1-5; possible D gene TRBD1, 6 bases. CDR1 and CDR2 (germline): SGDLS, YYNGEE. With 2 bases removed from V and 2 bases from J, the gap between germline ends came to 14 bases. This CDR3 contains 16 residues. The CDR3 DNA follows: TGTGCCAGCAGCGTGCCTCGGGACACTCGCAATCAGCCCCAGCATTTT. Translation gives CASSVPRDTRNQPQHF.

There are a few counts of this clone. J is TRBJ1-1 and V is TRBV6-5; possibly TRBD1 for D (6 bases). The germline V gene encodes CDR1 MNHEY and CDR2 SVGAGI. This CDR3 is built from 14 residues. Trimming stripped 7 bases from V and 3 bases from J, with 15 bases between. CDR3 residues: CASTNRRGHTEAFF. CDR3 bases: TGTGCCAGCACCAATCGCAGGGGCCACACTGAAGCTTTCTTT.

Written as DNA, the CDR3 is TGCGCCAGCAGTGAGTCCCGGACCCGTACGCAGTATTTT. This codes for CASSESRTRTQYF. The J gene is TRBJ2-3, the V gene TRBV10-1; D not certain. V was trimmed by 0 bases and J by 8 bases, leaving 9 bases between them. The CDR3 sequence is 13 residues long. Germline V gives CDR1 WNHNN, CDR2 SYGVQD (reference sequence).

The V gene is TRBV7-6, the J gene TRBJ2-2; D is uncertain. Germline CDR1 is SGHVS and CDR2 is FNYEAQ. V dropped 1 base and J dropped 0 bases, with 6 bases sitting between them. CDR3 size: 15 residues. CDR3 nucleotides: TGTGCCAGCAGCTTAGGAGCCGCGAACACCGGGGAGCTGTTTTTT. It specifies CASSLGAANTGELFF.

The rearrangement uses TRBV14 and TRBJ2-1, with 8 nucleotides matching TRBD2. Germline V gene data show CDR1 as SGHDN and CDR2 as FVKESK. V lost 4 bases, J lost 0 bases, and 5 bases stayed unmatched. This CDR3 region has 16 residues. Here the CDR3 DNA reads TGTGCCAGCAGCCTACTAGCGGACCACTCCTACAATGAGCAGTTCTTC. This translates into CASSLLADHSYNEQFF.

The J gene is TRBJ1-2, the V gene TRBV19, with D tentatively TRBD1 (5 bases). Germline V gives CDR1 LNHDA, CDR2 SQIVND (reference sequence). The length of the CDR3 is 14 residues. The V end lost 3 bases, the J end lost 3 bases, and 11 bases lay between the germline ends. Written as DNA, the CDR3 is TGTGCCAGTAGTATTGGGGGGGTCGACTATGGCTACACCTTC. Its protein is CASSIGGVDYGYTF.

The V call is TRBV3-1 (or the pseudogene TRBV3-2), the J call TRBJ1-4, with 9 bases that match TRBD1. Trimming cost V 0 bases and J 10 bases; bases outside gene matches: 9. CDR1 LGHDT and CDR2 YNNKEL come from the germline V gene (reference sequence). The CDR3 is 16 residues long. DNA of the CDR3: TGTGCCAGCAGCCAAGATCTTGGGACAGGGACCGCAAAACTGTTTTTT. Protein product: CASSQDLGTGTAKLFF.

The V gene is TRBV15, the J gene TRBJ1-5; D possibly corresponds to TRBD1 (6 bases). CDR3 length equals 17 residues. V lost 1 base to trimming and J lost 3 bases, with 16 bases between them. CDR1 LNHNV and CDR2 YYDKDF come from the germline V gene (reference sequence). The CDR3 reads CATSRGWARGANQPQHF. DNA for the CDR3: TGTGCCACCAGCAGAGGCTGGGCAAGGGGGGCCAATCAGCCCCAGCATTTT.

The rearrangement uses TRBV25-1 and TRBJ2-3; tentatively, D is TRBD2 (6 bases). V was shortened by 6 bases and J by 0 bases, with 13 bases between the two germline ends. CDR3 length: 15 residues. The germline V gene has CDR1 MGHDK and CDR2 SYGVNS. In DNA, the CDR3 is TGTGCCAGCAGGGGGGGACGGAGCAGCACAGATACGCAGTATTTT. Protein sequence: CASRGGRSSTDTQYF.

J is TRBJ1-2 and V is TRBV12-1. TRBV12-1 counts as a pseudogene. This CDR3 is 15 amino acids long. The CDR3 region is CASSSVQGRDYGYTF. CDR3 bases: TGTGCCAGCAGCTCCGTACAGGGGAGGGACTATGGCTACACCTTC.

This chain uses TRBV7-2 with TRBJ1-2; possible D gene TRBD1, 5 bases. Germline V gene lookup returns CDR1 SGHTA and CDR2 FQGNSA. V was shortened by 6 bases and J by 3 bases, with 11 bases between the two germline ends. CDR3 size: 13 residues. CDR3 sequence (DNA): TGTGCCAGCAGTCCTTCAGGGTACTATGGCTACACCTTC. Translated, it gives CASSPSGYYGYTF. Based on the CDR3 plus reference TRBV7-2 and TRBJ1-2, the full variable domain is GAGVSQSPSNKVTEKGKDVELRCDPISGHTALYWYRQSLGQGLEFLIYFQGNSAPDKSGLPSDRFSAERTGGSVSTLTIQRTQQEDSAVYLCASSPSGYYGYTFGSGTRLTVV.

CDR3 sequence: CASSQPGLAGGPETQYF. For the CDR3, the DNA is TGTGCCAGCAGCCAACCGGGACTAGCGGGAGGGCCGGAGACCCAGTACTTC. The rearrangement joins TRBV3-1 (or the pseudogene TRBV3-2) to TRBJ2-5; 16 bases line up with TRBD2. Germline loops: CDR1 LGHDT, CDR2 YNNKEL (reference sequence). V shed 2 bases and J 5 bases; nucleotides not matched to a gene: 5. The CDR3 runs 17 residues.

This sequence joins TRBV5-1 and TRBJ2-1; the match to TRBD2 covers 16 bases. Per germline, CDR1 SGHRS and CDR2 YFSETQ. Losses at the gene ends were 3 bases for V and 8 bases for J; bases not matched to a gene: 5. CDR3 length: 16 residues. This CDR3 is CASSSGTSGRAHEQFF. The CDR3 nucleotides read TGCGCCAGCAGCTCCGGGACTAGCGGGAGGGCCCATGAGCAGTTCTTC.

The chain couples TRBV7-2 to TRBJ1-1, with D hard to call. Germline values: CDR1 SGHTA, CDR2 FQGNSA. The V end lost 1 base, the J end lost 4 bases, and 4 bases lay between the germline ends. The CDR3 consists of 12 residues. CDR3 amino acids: CASSLVVTEAFF. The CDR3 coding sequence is TGTGCCAGCAGCTTAGTGGTCACTGAAGCTTTCTTT.